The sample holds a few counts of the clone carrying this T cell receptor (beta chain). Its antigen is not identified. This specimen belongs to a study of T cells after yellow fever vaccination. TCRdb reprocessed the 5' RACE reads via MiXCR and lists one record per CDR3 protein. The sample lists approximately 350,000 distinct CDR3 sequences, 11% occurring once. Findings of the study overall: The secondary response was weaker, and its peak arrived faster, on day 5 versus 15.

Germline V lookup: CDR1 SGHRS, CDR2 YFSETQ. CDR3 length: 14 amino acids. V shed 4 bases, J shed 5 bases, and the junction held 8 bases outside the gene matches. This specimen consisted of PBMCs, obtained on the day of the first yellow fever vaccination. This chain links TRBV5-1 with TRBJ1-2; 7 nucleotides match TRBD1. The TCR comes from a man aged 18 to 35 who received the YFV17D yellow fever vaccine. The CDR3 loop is CASSRDSSIYGYTF. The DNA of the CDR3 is TGCGCCAGCAGCAGGGACAGTTCCATTTATGGCTACACCTTC.